This passage covers 28 T cell receptor beta chains from one sample sequenced in a study of low-dose radiotherapy and immunotherapy resistance in tumors. Gene-specific TRAV and TRBV primers were used for first-strand cDNA, covering alpha and beta chains. For amplifying TCRs, the PCR ran for 20 to 25 cycles with Phusion, which was used together with a constant-region primer and the adapter on the V primers. TCRdb independently ran MiXCR on the reads; one entry per CDR3 protein. Of 13,000 or so distinct CDR3 sequences in the sample, more than 65% are singletons; the top ten hold about 5%. The receptor source for this set is a human donor with advanced metastatic prostate, ovarian, gallbladder or colorectal cancer (not recorded which). This table probably holds off-target reads from a library built for another chain.

This chain links TRBV3-1 with TRBJ2-3; TRBD2 is a possible D gene (6 bases). Deletions cut 1 base from V and 9 bases from J, with 17 bases between. Germline V gives CDR1 LGHDT, CDR2 YNNKEL (reference sequence). CDR3 length equals 15 residues. The CDR3 DNA is TGTGCCAGCAGCCAAGGACTAGACGTCACGCGAACGCAGTATTTT. It translates to CASSQGLDVTRTQYF.

CDR3 sequence reads: CASSPEGEGYEQYF. The CDR3 region has the DNA TGTGCCAGCAGCCCCGAAGGAGAGGGCTACGAGCAGTACTTC. V usage is TRBV6-5 and J usage is TRBJ2-7, with a tentative D call TRBD2 (5 bases). Germline assignment: CDR1 MNHEY and CDR2 SVGAGI. The CDR3 consists of 14 residues. Trimming removed 6 bases at V and 3 bases at J, with 15 bases between.

The chain joins TRBV12-3 or TRBV12-4 to TRBJ2-7, with D possibly being TRBD1 (6 bases). V gave up 5 bases and J gave up 3 bases, with 8 bases separating them. This CDR3 has 12 residues. DNA for the CDR3: TGTGCCAGCAGTGGGGGCGGCTACGAGCAGTACTTC. This sequence encodes CASSGGGYEQYF.

The chain joins TRBV29-1 to TRBJ1-6, with no clear D. Germline loops: CDR1 SQVTM, CDR2 ANQGSEA. V was clipped by 6 bases and J by 8 bases, with 14 bases between them. The CDR3 is 13 amino acids. CDR3 nucleotides: TGCAGCGTAAAGACCGAGGATCATTCACCCCTCCACTTT. As protein: CSVKTEDHSPLHF.

This chain connects TRBV10-2 to TRBJ1-2; D unclear. This CDR3 has 15 residues. Trimming removed 6 bases from V and 7 bases from J, with 21 bases in between. The V gene's germline CDR1 is WSHSY and CDR2 SAAADI. CDR3 loop: CASSGTSRARGGYTF. As DNA, the CDR3 is TGCGCCAGCAGCGGTACATCCCGAGCCCGCGGTGGCTACACCTTC.

DNA for the CDR3: TGTGCCAGCACCTTGACTGGGCCCTCTGGGGCCAACGTCCTGACTTTC. Amino acids: CASTLTGPSGANVLTF. The V and J genes are TRBV6-6 and TRBJ2-6; D gene uncertain. V shed 7 bases and J shed 0 bases, with 13 bases lying between them. The CDR3 loop spans 16 amino acids. Germline CDR1 reads MNHNY; CDR2 reads SVGAGI (reference sequence).

The CDR3 sequence: CASSGWRETQYF. The CDR3 DNA reads as TGTGCCAGCAGCGGCTGGAGGGAGACCCAGTACTTC. This sequence joins TRBV7-2 and TRBJ2-5; D possibly corresponds to TRBD2 (5 bases). Trimming left V 5 bases short and J 5 bases short, with 9 bases between. Germline loops: CDR1 SGHTA, CDR2 FQGNSA. CDR3 length equals 12 residues.

The chain recombines TRBV18 with TRBJ1-2; no clear D gene. With 2 bases removed from V and 12 bases from J, the gap between germline ends came to 16 bases. CDR1 and CDR2 from the germline V gene are KGHSH and LQKENI. The CDR3 sequence is 13 residues long. The CDR3, as DNA: TGTGCCAGCTCACCAGGGGAGCGACAAAGGGACACCTTC. Residues: CASSPGERQRDTF. Full variable domain (outside the CDR3, taken from reference TRBV18 and TRBJ1-2): NAGVMQNPRHLVRRRGQEARLRCSPMKGHSHVYWYRQLPEEGLKFMVYLQKENIIDESGMPKERFSAEFPKEGPSILRIQQVVRGDSAAYFCASSPGERQRDTFGSGTRLTVV.

J is TRBJ2-2 and V is TRBV6-1, with 7 bases fitting TRBD1. The CDR3 consists of 14 residues. The germline V gene encodes CDR1 MNHNS and CDR2 SASEGT. With 6 bases clipped from V and 2 bases from J, the junction kept 3 bases outside the gene matches. CDR3 protein: CASSWDSNTGELFF. CDR3 DNA sequence: TGTGCCAGCAGCTGGGACAGTAACACCGGGGAGCTGTTTTTT.

This chain connects TRBV5-1 to TRBJ1-1; D unresolved. V shed 1 base and J shed 2 bases, with 6 bases lying between them. CDR1 is SGHRS, CDR2 YFSETQ, per germline. The CDR3 is 13 amino acids. Here the CDR3 reads CASSLNQNTEAFF. Written as DNA, the CDR3 is TGCGCCAGCAGCTTGAACCAAAACACTGAAGCTTTCTTT.

V usage is TRBV5-1 and J usage is TRBJ2-7; 15 bases line up with TRBD2. J lost 0 bases, V lost 4 bases, and 5 bases had no gene match. The germline V gene encodes CDR1 SGHRS and CDR2 YFSETQ. The CDR3 covers 17 residues. The CDR3 here is CASSTGLAGGLSYEQYF. CDR3 nucleotides: TGCGCCAGCAGCACGGGACTAGCGGGGGGCCTCTCCTACGAGCAGTACTTC.

The chain links TRBV2 to TRBJ2-7; D uncertain. This CDR3 has 13 amino acids. Trimming pared 7 bases from V and 2 bases from J, leaving 12 bases between. Germline V CDR1 and CDR2: SNHLY, FYNNEI. The CDR3 DNA reads TGTGCCAGCACCCCCGTCGGAACCTACGAGCAGTACTTC. This codes for CASTPVGTYEQYF.

The gene calls are TRBV11-2 and TRBJ2-3, with a weak D call TRBD2 (6 bases). The CDR3 extends over 15 amino acids. Germline assignment: CDR1 SGHAT and CDR2 FQNNGV. Trimming removed 0 bases from V and 2 bases from J, with 9 bases in between. Written as DNA, the CDR3 is TGTGCCAGCAGCTTAGAACGGGGGAACACAGATACGCAGTATTTT. This gives the protein CASSLERGNTDTQYF.

J is TRBJ2-3 and V is TRBV20-1; TRBD2 aligns across 8 bases. CDR1 is DFQATT, CDR2 SNEGSKA, per germline (reference sequence). V lost 4 bases to trimming and J lost 0 bases; unmatched junction nucleotides: 9. This CDR3 has 16 residues. CDR3 region: CSATLEKRGSTDTQYF. The CDR3 DNA follows: TGCAGTGCTACCTTAGAGAAGCGGGGGAGCACAGATACGCAGTATTTT.

V is TRBV5-1 and J is TRBJ1-2, with D possibly being TRBD1 (6 bases). The germline V gene encodes CDR1 SGHRS and CDR2 YFSETQ. With 7 bases removed from V and 4 bases from J, the gap between germline ends came to 14 bases. The CDR3 length is 13 residues. CDR3 in amino acids: CASRVKGGYGYTF. For the CDR3, the DNA is TGCGCCAGCCGCGTCAAAGGGGGCTATGGCTACACCTTC.

The rearrangement uses TRBV18 and TRBJ2-7; D possibly matches TRBD1 or TRBD2 (5 bases each). V dropped 2 bases and J dropped 10 bases, with 18 bases sitting between them. CDR3 length equals 14 residues. Germline V lookup: CDR1 KGHSH, CDR2 LQKENI. The CDR3 region has the DNA TGTGCCAGCTCACCATCGGGGCCCACATCGGATCAGTACTTC. This translates into CASSPSGPTSDQYF.

This rearrangement joins TRBV5-1 to TRBJ2-7; D possibly matches TRBD1 or TRBD2 (5 bases each). Germline CDR1 reads SGHRS; CDR2 reads YFSETQ. The CDR3 extends over 14 amino acids. V gave up 4 bases and J gave up 4 bases, with 15 bases separating them. The CDR3 here is CASSDGALRYEQYF. The DNA of the CDR3 is TGCGCCAGCAGCGACGGGGCTCTGCGTTACGAGCAGTACTTC.

The DNA for the CDR3 is TGTGCCACCAGGGACAGGACCAGCTCCTACAATGAGCAGTTCTTC. Encoded protein: CATRDRTSSYNEQFF. The genes are TRBV15 and TRBJ2-1; 7 bases are a match to TRBD1. CDR3 length equals 15 residues. V shed 6 bases, J shed 0 bases, and the junction held 5 bases outside the gene matches. The germline gives CDR1 LNHNV, CDR2 YYDKDF (reference sequence).

This chain connects TRBV6-2 or TRBV6-3 to TRBJ2-2; weak D call: TRBD1 (5 bases). Germline-derived CDR1 and CDR2 are MNHEY and SVGEGT. This CDR3 region has 17 residues. V was cut by 5 bases and J by 1 base, with 17 bases left in between. CDR3 sequence reads: CASSDWGRVENTGELFF. CDR3 in DNA: TGTGCCAGCAGTGATTGGGGCAGGGTGGAGAACACCGGGGAGCTGTTTTTT.

This chain connects TRBV5-5 to TRBJ2-7; 11 positions agree with TRBD1. J was trimmed by 5 bases and V by 4 bases; bases with no gene match: 5. The CDR3 contains 14 residues. Germline V gene lookup returns CDR1 SGHKS and CDR2 YYEKEE (reference sequence). The CDR3 DNA sequence: TGTGCCAGCAGCCCGGGACAGGGGGTCAACGAGCAGTACTTC. Translation: CASSPGQGVNEQYF.

The J gene is TRBJ1-5, the V gene TRBV29-1; 8 nucleotides align to TRBD1. J lost 0 bases, V lost 5 bases, and 3 bases had no gene match. Germline-derived CDR1 and CDR2 are SQVTM and ANQGSEA. The CDR3 has 14 residues. The CDR3 nucleotides read TGCAGCGTTCGGACAGGGCATAGCAATCAGCCCCAGCATTTT. Protein sequence: CSVRTGHSNQPQHF.

The genes are TRBV5-5 and TRBJ2-2; 9 bases align to TRBD2. The CDR3 has 17 amino acids. Germline V gives CDR1 SGHKS, CDR2 YYEKEE (reference sequence). Germline trimming cut 4 bases from V and 1 base from J; bases unmatched to any gene: 8. CDR3 in amino acids: CASSLTRLAVNTGELFF. CDR3 DNA sequence: TGTGCCAGCAGCCTAACCCGACTAGCGGTGAACACCGGGGAGCTGTTTTTT.

This chain uses TRBV20-1 with TRBJ2-1; 11 bases are a match to TRBD2. Germline loops: CDR1 DFQATT, CDR2 SNEGSKA (reference sequence). The CDR3 is made up of 15 amino acids. The V segment lost 3 bases and the J segment 3 bases; nucleotides outside the gene matches: 4. The CDR3 coding sequence is TGCAGTGCTAGGCGACTAGCGGGGAACTACAATGAGCAGTTCTTC. Translating it yields CSARRLAGNYNEQFF.

The rearrangement links TRBV14 to TRBJ2-7, with a possible D match to TRBD1 (6 bases). The V and J ends lost 4 bases and 7 bases respectively, with 17 bases between them. The CDR3 length is 14 residues. Germline CDR1 is SGHDN and CDR2 is FVKESK. The CDR3 nucleotides are TGTGCCAGCAGCCGACGGGTGACAGGTGGAGAGCAGTACTTC. Protein product: CASSRRVTGGEQYF.

Only a few counts were recorded for this clonotype. This rearrangement joins TRBV14 to TRBJ1-1; possibly TRBD1 for D (5 bases). The CDR3 has 15 amino acids. The germline gives CDR1 SGHDN, CDR2 FVKESK. Deletions cut 4 bases from V and 1 base from J, with 13 bases between. CDR3 region: CASSRARGGNTEAFF. The CDR3, as DNA: TGTGCCAGCAGCCGGGCGCGGGGGGGGAACACTGAAGCTTTCTTT.

The gene calls are TRBV9 and TRBJ1-1, with D unresolved. V was shortened by 0 bases and J by 0 bases, with 9 bases between the two germline ends. CDR3 length equals 15 residues. CDR1 and CDR2 from the germline V gene are SGDLS and YYNGEE. The CDR3 loop reads CASSVEADLNTEAFF. In DNA form, the CDR3 reads TGTGCCAGCAGCGTAGAAGCGGATCTGAACACTGAAGCTTTCTTT.

The CDR3 region is CASSLDLGGGTDTQYF. The CDR3 coding sequence is TGTGCCAGCAGCTTAGATCTGGGCGGGGGCACAGATACGCAGTATTTT. This chain uses TRBV11-2 with TRBJ2-3; D is possibly TRBD2 (6 bases). In germline, CDR1 is SGHAT, CDR2 FQNNGV. V lost 0 bases, J lost 1 base, and 11 bases lay in between. CDR3 length: 16 amino acids.

The V call is TRBV3-1, the J call TRBJ1-6, with 7 bases lining up with TRBD1. The germline CDR1 and CDR2 sequences are LGHDT and YNNKEL (reference sequence). V lost 5 bases and J lost 7; bases outside the gene matches: 5. The CDR3 is 14 amino acids. CDR3 region: CASSITGANSPLHF. The CDR3, as DNA: TGTGCCAGCAGCATCACAGGGGCAAATTCACCCCTCCACTTT. The full variable domain, its missing parts supplied by reference TRBV3-1 and TRBJ1-6, is DTAVSQTPKYLVTQMGNDKSIKCEQNLGHDTMYWYKQDSKKFLKIMFSYNNKELIINETVPNRFSPKSPDKAHLNLHINSLELGDSAVYFCASSITGANSPLHFGNGTRLTVT.